Listed below are T cell receptor beta chains from one sample, sequenced in a study of T cells after yellow fever vaccination. TCRdb itself ran the 5' RACE reads through MiXCR, one entry per CDR3 protein. The data show a few hundred thousand distinct CDR3 sequences, with approximately 18% seen just once and 18% held by the top ten. This specimen consisted of PBMCs, obtained before the yellow fever booster vaccination. The receptors derive from a man aged 18 to 30 who received the YFV17D yellow fever vaccine. The CDR3 runs from the conserved cysteine through the conserved F or W. A D gene is named only where the DNA matches it firmly. Clone sizes are given selectively: once, few, many, or a class where the clone is expanded.

J: TRBJ1-1
length: 10
size: .
D: .
V: TRBV19
CDR3: CASSMGQAFF
DNA: TGTGCCAGTAGTATGGGACAAGCTTTCTTT

J: TRBJ1-2
length: 15
size: .
D: TRBD1
V: TRBV18
CDR3: CASSPWDRGLYGYTF
DNA: TGTGCCAGCTCACCGTGGGACAGGGGGCTTTATGGCTACACCTTC

J: TRBJ2-7
length: 13
size: few
D: .
V: TRBV7-9
CDR3: CASTPRPLNEQYF
DNA: TGTGCCAGCACCCCTCGGCCTTTGAACGAGCAGTACTTC

J: TRBJ2-3
length: 17
size: few
D: .
V: TRBV4-2
CDR3: CASSQGRRGPRGHTQYF
DNA: TGTGCCAGCAGCCAAGGTCGACGGGGGCCCCGCGGGCATACGCAGTATTTT

J: TRBJ1-6
length: 15
size: .
D: TRBD1
V: TRBV10-2
CDR3: CASSHTGQGNSPLHF
DNA: TGCGCCAGCAGTCACACCGGACAGGGCAATTCACCCCTCCACTTT

J: TRBJ1-1
length: 12
size: .
D: .
V: TRBV29-1
CDR3: CSVERSNTEAFF
DNA: TGCAGCGTTGAGAGGTCGAACACTGAAGCTTTCTTT

J: TRBJ1-3
length: 17
size: .
D: TRBD1
V: TRBV27
CDR3: CASRARGTDLSGNTIYF
DNA: TGTGCCAGCAGGGCCCGTGGGACAGATCTCTCTGGAAACACCATATATTTT

J: TRBJ2-7
length: 14
size: .
D: TRBD2
V: TRBV7-7
CDR3: CASSLGEGPYEQYF
DNA: TGTGCCAGCAGCTTAGGGGAGGGCCCCTACGAGCAGTACTTC

J: TRBJ2-5
length: 14
size: .
D: TRBD1
V: TRBV9
CDR3: CASSSRTGVETQYF
DNA: TGTGCCAGCAGCTCAAGGACAGGGGTAGAGACCCAGTACTTC

J: TRBJ1-1
length: 15
size: .
D: .
V: TRBV27
CDR3: CASGSPSRVNTEAFF
DNA: TGTGCCAGCGGTTCCCCATCACGGGTGAACACTGAAGCTTTCTTT

J: TRBJ1-2
length: 16
size: .
D: TRBD1
V: TRBV20-1
CDR3: CSARDLRTGGFYGYTF
DNA: TGCAGTGCTAGAGATCTGCGGACAGGGGGATTCTATGGCTACACCTTC

J: TRBJ1-5
length: 13
size: few
D: .
V: TRBV20-1
CDR3: CSAQRTGNQPQHF
DNA: TGCAGTGCCCAGAGGACAGGCAATCAGCCCCAGCATTTT

J: TRBJ2-6
length: 13
size: .
D: TRBD1
V: TRBV7-9
CDR3: CASSFGTVNVLTF
DNA: TGTGCCAGCAGCTTCGGGACAGTTAACGTCCTGACTTTC

J: TRBJ2-1
length: 14
size: few
D: .
V: TRBV2
CDR3: CASLALSSYNEQFF
DNA: TGTGCCAGCCTCGCCCTGAGCTCCTACAATGAGCAGTTCTTC

J: TRBJ1-1
length: 13
size: .
D: .
V: TRBV12-3/TRBV12-4
CDR3: CASSWLQDTEAFF
DNA: TGTGCCAGCAGTTGGCTGCAGGACACTGAAGCTTTCTTT

J: TRBJ1-2
length: 15
size: few
D: .
V: TRBV7-9
CDR3: CASSSPPSADYGYTF
DNA: TGTGCCAGCAGTTCGCCTCCATCGGCAGACTATGGCTACACCTTC

J: TRBJ2-1
length: 16
size: .
D: TRBD1
V: TRBV4-1
CDR3: CASSQDRDRVYNEQFF
DNA: TGCGCCAGCAGCCAAGATAGGGACAGGGTCTACAATGAGCAGTTCTTC

J: TRBJ1-1
length: 15
size: few
D: .
V: TRBV6-1
CDR3: CASSERQGPGTEAFF
DNA: TGTGCCAGCAGTGAGCGGCAGGGCCCCGGCACTGAAGCTTTCTTT

J: TRBJ1-6
length: 15
size: .
D: .
V: TRBV5-1
CDR3: CASSSATARGSPLHF
DNA: TGCGCCAGCAGCTCGGCGACAGCACGGGGATCACCCCTCCACTTT

J: TRBJ1-2
length: 14
size: few
D: .
V: TRBV25-1
CDR3: CASSAATAPDGYTF
DNA: TGTGCCAGCAGTGCCGCGACAGCTCCGGATGGCTACACCTTC

J: TRBJ2-2
length: 14
size: once
D: .
V: TRBV19
CDR3: CASSPNWNTGELFF
DNA: TGTGCCAGTAGCCCCAATTGGAACACCGGGGAGCTGTTTTTT

J: TRBJ1-1
length: 13
size: few
D: TRBD1
V: TRBV20-1
CDR3: CSAPGQMNTEAFF
DNA: TGCAGTGCACCGGGACAGATGAACACTGAAGCTTTCTTT

J: TRBJ2-3
length: 17
size: .
D: TRBD1
V: TRBV5-1
CDR3: CASSLMDRVTSTDTQYF
DNA: TGCGCCAGCAGCCTAATGGACAGGGTAACTAGCACAGATACGCAGTATTTT

J: TRBJ2-7
length: 11
size: .
D: .
V: TRBV9
CDR3: CASSVGEEQYF
DNA: TGTGCCAGCAGCGTAGGTGAGGAGCAGTACTTC

J: TRBJ2-3
length: 15
size: many
D: .
V: TRBV5-1
CDR3: CASSPGQTSTDTQYF
DNA: TGCGCCAGCAGCCCAGGACAGACTAGCACAGATACGCAGTATTTT

J: TRBJ2-5
length: 13
size: few
D: .
V: TRBV6-5
CDR3: CASSYSFRETQYF
DNA: TGTGCCAGCAGCTACAGCTTTCGGGAGACCCAGTACTTC

J: TRBJ1-2
length: 11
size: .
D: .
V: TRBV20-1
CDR3: CSASGGYGYTF
DNA: TGCAGTGCTAGCGGGGGGTATGGCTACACCTTC

J: TRBJ2-3
length: 11
size: .
D: .
V: TRBV30
CDR3: CAWSAGDTQYF
DNA: TGTGCCTGGAGTGCGGGGGACACGCAGTATTTT

J: TRBJ2-5
length: 15
size: few
D: .
V: TRBV2
CDR3: CASRNNPGLQETQYF
DNA: TGTGCCAGCAGGAACAACCCGGGACTGCAAGAGACCCAGTACTTC

J: TRBJ2-2
length: 14
size: few
D: TRBD2
V: TRBV3-1
CDR3: CASSFGLASGELFF
DNA: TGTGCCAGCAGCTTCGGACTAGCATCCGGGGAGCTGTTTTTT

J: TRBJ2-1
length: 15
size: .
D: TRBD2
V: TRBV20-1
CDR3: CSARAGPSSYNEQFF
DNA: TGCAGTGCAAGAGCGGGGCCGAGCTCCTACAATGAGCAGTTCTTC

J: TRBJ2-3
length: 13
size: few
D: .
V: TRBV29-1
CDR3: CSVEGDRTDTQYF
DNA: TGCAGCGTTGAAGGGGACCGCACAGATACGCAGTATTTT

J: TRBJ2-5
length: 14
size: few
D: TRBD1
V: TRBV5-6
CDR3: CASSRTGVQETQYF
DNA: TGTGCCAGCAGCCGGACAGGGGTCCAAGAGACCCAGTACTTC

J: TRBJ2-5
length: 15
size: .
D: TRBD2
V: TRBV7-2
CDR3: CASSSYRPGGETQYF
DNA: TGTGCCAGCAGCTCCTACAGGCCCGGGGGGGAGACCCAGTACTTC

J: TRBJ2-7
length: 16
size: .
D: .
V: TRBV12-3/TRBV12-4
CDR3: CASSTPTGFWPYEQYF
DNA: TGTGCCAGCAGTACCCCCACAGGATTCTGGCCCTACGAGCAGTACTTC

J: TRBJ2-7
length: 13
size: .
D: .
V: TRBV10-3
CDR3: CAISGLRSNEQYF
DNA: TGTGCCATCAGTGGGCTTCGTTCGAACGAGCAGTACTTC

J: TRBJ2-7
length: 13
size: few
D: .
V: TRBV7-9
CDR3: CASREGHNYEQYF
DNA: TGTGCCAGCAGGGAGGGACATAACTACGAGCAGTACTTC

J: TRBJ2-2
length: 16
size: few
D: .
V: TRBV4-1
CDR3: CASSHESPGGTGELFF
DNA: TGCGCCAGCAGCCATGAAAGTCCCGGGGGCACCGGGGAGCTGTTTTTT

J: TRBJ1-5
length: 12
size: few
D: TRBD1
V: TRBV12-3/TRBV12-4
CDR3: CASRDRAQPQHF
DNA: TGTGCCAGCAGGGACAGGGCTCAGCCCCAGCATTTT

J: TRBJ1-3
length: 14
size: .
D: .
V: TRBV12-3/TRBV12-4
CDR3: CASKEGLSGNTIYF
DNA: TGTGCCAGCAAGGAGGGACTCTCTGGAAACACCATATATTTT

J: TRBJ2-1
length: 14
size: .
D: TRBD1
V: TRBV29-1
CDR3: CSVEQQGAYNEQFF
DNA: TGCAGCGTTGAACAACAGGGGGCCTACAATGAGCAGTTCTTC

J: TRBJ2-3
length: 15
size: .
D: TRBD1
V: TRBV20-1
CDR3: CSARDGDSSEDTQYF
DNA: TGCAGTGCTAGAGATGGGGACAGTTCGGAGGATACGCAGTATTTT

J: TRBJ1-2
length: 15
size: few
D: .
V: TRBV7-9
CDR3: CASTLLGVPQDGYTF
DNA: TGTGCCAGCACCTTACTTGGAGTTCCCCAGGATGGCTACACCTTC

J: TRBJ2-3
length: 13
size: .
D: .
V: TRBV6-2/TRBV6-3
CDR3: CASSPTLADTQYF
DNA: TGTGCCAGCAGTCCTACCCTGGCAGATACGCAGTATTTT

J: TRBJ2-1
length: 17
size: few
D: TRBD2
V: TRBV2
CDR3: CASSEALRGDEVNEQFF
DNA: TGTGCCAGCAGTGAAGCGCTTCGGGGGGACGAGGTCAATGAGCAGTTCTTC

J: TRBJ2-3
length: 10
size: few
D: .
V: TRBV20-1
CDR3: CSASIDTQYF
DNA: TGCAGTGCTAGCATCGATACGCAGTATTTT

J: TRBJ2-1
length: 15
size: .
D: .
V: TRBV11-2
CDR3: CASSLGDVQGDEQFF
DNA: TGTGCCAGCAGCCTCGGGGACGTACAAGGGGATGAGCAGTTCTTC

J: TRBJ2-4
length: 13
size: .
D: TRBD1
V: TRBV20-1
CDR3: CSAYYRGYNIQYF
DNA: TGCAGTGCTTATTACAGGGGTTACAACATTCAGTACTTC

J: TRBJ1-5
length: 15
size: .
D: .
V: TRBV6-2/TRBV6-3
CDR3: CASSPTGGSNQPQHF
DNA: TGTGCCAGCAGTCCGACAGGCGGTAGCAATCAGCCCCAGCATTTT

J: TRBJ2-1
length: 15
size: .
D: TRBD2
V: TRBV7-3
CDR3: CASSFGSGAYNEQFF
DNA: TGTGCCAGCAGCTTCGGTAGCGGGGCCTACAATGAGCAGTTCTTC

J: TRBJ1-4
length: 15
size: few
D: .
V: TRBV6-5
CDR3: CASSSLATASEKLFF
DNA: TGTGCCAGCAGCTCCCTGGCAACCGCTAGTGAAAAACTGTTTTTT

J: TRBJ1-5
length: 12
size: .
D: .
V: TRBV12-3/TRBV12-4
CDR3: CASSPGGEPQHF
DNA: TGTGCCAGCAGTCCGGGGGGGGAGCCCCAGCATTTT

J: TRBJ2-7
length: 12
size: .
D: .
V: TRBV10-1
CDR3: CASPGHPTEQYF
DNA: TGCGCCAGTCCGGGACACCCTACGGAGCAGTACTTC

J: TRBJ1-6
length: 14
size: .
D: TRBD1
V: TRBV25-1
CDR3: CASTRTGLNSPLHF
DNA: TGTGCCAGCACGAGGACAGGGCTTAATTCACCCCTCCACTTT

J: TRBJ1-3
length: 16
size: few
D: .
V: TRBV25-1
CDR3: CASSDYAGPSGNTIYF
DNA: TGTGCCAGCAGTGATTATGCAGGTCCCTCTGGAAACACCATATATTTT